This T cell receptor (beta chain) was identified in a study of T cell responses to AZD1222 COVID-19 vaccine. Across the whole study: Pooled samples include second doses given at about 4 or 12 weeks.

As concerns this clone: Its antigen remains unknown.

Points from the study as a whole: Vaccination with two AZD1222 doses was followed by a rise in Spike-specific TCR breadth and depth.

Method: immunoSEQ multiplex PCR; TCRdb's copy keeps in-frame clones and lacks some. The sample lists roughly 190,000 clones; approximately 93% were seen once. The ends were cut back, 6 bases at V and 8 bases at J, with 10 bases in the middle. CDR1 MRHNA and CDR2 SNTAGT come from the germline V gene. The CDR3 spans 11 residues. The specimen comprised peripheral blood, sampled on day 0 of AZD1222 vaccination. This clonotype was sampled from an adult in good health. This chain links TRBV6-4 with TRBJ1-2; possibly TRBD1 for D (5 bases). The CDR3 DNA sequence: TGTGCCAGCAGCGGAGGGGAGGGCTACACCTTC. This codes for CASSGGEGYTF.